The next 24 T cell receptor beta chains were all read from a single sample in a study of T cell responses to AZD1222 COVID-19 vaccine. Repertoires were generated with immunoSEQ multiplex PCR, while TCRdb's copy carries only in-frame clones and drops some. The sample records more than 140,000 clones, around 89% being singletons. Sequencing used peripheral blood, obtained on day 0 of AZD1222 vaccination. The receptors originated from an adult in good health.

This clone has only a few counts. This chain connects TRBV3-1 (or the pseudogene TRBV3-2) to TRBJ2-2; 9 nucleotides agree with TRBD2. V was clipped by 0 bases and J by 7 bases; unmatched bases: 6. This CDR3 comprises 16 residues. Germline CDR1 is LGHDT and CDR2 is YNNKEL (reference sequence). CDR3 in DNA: TGTGCCAGCAGCCAAGATTCCAGCGGGAGGAACGGGGAGCTGTTTTTT. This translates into CASSQDSSGRNGELFF.

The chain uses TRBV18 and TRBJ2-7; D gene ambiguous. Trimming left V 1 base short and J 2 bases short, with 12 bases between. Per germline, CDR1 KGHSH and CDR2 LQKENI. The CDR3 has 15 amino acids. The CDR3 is CASSPQVNSPYEQYF. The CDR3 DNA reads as TGTGCCAGCTCACCACAGGTGAATAGCCCCTACGAGCAGTACTTC. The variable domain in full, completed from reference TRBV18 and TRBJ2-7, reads NAGVMQNPRHLVRRRGQEARLRCSPMKGHSHVYWYRQLPEEGLKFMVYLQKENIIDESGMPKERFSAEFPKEGPSILRIQQVVRGDSAAYFCASSPQVNSPYEQYFGPGTRLTVT.

The CDR3: CSVGGAERGLAAYNEQFF. The CDR3 DNA sequence: TGCAGCGTTGGGGGGGCAGAGCGGGGACTAGCGGCCTACAATGAGCAGTTCTTC. V usage is TRBV29-1 and J usage is TRBJ2-1, with 11 nucleotides matching TRBD2. Germline V gene lookup returns CDR1 SQVTM and CDR2 ANQGSEA. The CDR3 loop spans 18 amino acids. Trimming cost V 4 bases and J 2 bases; bases outside gene matches: 13.

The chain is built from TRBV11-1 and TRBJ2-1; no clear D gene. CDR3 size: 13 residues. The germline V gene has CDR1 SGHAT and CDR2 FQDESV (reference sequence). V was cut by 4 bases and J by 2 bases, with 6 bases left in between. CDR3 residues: CASSSNPYNEQFF. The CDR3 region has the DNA TGTGCCAGCAGCTCTAACCCCTACAATGAGCAGTTCTTC.

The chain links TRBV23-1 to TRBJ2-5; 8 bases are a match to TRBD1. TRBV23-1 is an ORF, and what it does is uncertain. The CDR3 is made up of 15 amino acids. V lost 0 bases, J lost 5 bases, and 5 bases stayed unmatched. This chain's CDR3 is CASSQSLTGAETQYF. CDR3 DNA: TGCGCCAGCAGTCAATCACTGACAGGGGCCGAGACCCAGTACTTC.

CDR3 nucleotides: TGTGCCAGTAGTATAGACCCCGGGACAGTCAATCAGCCCCAGCATTTT. Translated: CASSIDPGTVNQPQHF. This rearrangement joins TRBV19 to TRBJ1-5, with 7 positions matching TRBD1. The CDR3 has 16 amino acids. The germline V gene has CDR1 LNHDA and CDR2 SQIVND (reference sequence). The junction had 5 bases not matched to a gene; V was cut back by 0 bases and J by 3 bases.

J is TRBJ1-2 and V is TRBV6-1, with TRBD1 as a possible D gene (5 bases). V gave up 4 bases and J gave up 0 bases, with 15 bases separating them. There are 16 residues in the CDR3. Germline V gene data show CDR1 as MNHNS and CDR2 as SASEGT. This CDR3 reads CASSVGEWGANYGYTF. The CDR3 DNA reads TGTGCCAGCAGTGTGGGGGAATGGGGGGCTAACTATGGCTACACCTTC.

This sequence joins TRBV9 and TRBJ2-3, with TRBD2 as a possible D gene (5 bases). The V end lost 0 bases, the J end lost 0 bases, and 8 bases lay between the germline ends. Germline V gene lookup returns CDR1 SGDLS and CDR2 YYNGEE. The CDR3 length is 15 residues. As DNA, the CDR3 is TGTGCCAGCAGCGTAGGGCCGGGGAGCACAGATACGCAGTATTTT. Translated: CASSVGPGSTDTQYF.

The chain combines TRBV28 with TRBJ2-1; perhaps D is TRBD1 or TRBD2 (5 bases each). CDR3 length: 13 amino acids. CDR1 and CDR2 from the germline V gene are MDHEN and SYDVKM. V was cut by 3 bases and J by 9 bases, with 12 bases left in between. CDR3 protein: CASSLPTRGEQFF. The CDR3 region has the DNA TGTGCCAGCAGTTTGCCTACTAGGGGTGAGCAGTTCTTC.

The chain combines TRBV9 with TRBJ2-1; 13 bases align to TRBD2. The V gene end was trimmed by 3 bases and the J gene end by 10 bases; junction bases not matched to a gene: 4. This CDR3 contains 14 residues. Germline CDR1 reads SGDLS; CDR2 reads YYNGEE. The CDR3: CASSEPGLAGEQFF. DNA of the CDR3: TGTGCCAGCAGCGAACCGGGACTAGCGGGAGAGCAGTTCTTC.

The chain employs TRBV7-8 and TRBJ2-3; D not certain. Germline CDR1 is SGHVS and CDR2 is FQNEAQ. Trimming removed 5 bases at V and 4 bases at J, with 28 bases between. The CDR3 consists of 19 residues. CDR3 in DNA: TGTGCCAGCAGCCGAGAACCCCCTTTGACATTTCGAGTACCAGATACGCAGTATTTT. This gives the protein CASSREPPLTFRVPDTQYF.

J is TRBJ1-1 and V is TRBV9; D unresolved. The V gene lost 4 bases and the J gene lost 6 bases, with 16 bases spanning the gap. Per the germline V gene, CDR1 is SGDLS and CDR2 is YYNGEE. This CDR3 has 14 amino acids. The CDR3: CASSTQDGSSEAFF. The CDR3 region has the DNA TGTGCCAGCAGCACCCAAGATGGGAGCTCTGAAGCTTTCTTT. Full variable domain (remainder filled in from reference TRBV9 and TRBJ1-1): DSGVTQTPKHLITATGQRVTLRCSPRSGDLSVYWYQQSLDQGLQFLIQYYNGEERAKGNILERFSAQQFPDLHSELNLSSLELGDSALYFCASSTQDGSSEAFFGQGTRLTVV.

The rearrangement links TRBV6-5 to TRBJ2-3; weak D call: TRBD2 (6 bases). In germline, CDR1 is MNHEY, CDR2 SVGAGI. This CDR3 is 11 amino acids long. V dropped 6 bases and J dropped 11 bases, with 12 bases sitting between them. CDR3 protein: CASRGGLEQYF. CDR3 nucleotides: TGTGCCAGCAGGGGAGGATTAGAGCAGTATTTT.

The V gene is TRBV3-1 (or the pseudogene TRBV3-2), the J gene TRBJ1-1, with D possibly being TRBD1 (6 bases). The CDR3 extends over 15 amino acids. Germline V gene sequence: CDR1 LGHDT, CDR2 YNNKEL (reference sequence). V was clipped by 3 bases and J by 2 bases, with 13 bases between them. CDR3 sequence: CASSQYREVNTEAFF. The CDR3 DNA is TGTGCCAGCAGCCAGTACAGGGAGGTCAACACTGAAGCTTTCTTT.

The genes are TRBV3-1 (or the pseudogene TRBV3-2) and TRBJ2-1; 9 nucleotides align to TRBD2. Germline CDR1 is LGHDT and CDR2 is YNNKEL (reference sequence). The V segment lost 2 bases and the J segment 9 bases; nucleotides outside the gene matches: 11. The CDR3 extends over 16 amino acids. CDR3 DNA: TGTGCCAGCAGCCAACTAAACAGCGGGGGGCATGTTGAGCAGTTCTTC. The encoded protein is CASSQLNSGGHVEQFF.

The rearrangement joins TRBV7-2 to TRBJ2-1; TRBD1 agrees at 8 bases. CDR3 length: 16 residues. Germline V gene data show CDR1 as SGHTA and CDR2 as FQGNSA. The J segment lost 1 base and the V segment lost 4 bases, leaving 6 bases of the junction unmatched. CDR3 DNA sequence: TGTGCCAGCAGCTCTCAGCGGACAGGGTCCTACAATGAGCAGTTCTTC. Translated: CASSSQRTGSYNEQFF.

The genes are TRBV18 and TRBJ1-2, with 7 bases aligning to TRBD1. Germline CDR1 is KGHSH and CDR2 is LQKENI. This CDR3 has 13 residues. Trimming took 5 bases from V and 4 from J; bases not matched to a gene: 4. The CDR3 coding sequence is TGTGCCAGCTCAAATTACAGGGGCTATGGCTACACCTTC. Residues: CASSNYRGYGYTF.

The CDR3 DNA sequence: TGTGCCAGCAGCTTGTCCTTTGACGTAGAAGCTTTCTTT. Amino acids: CASSLSFDVEAFF. The rearrangement links TRBV5-8 to TRBJ1-1, with no clear D. V lost 1 base, J lost 8 bases, and 12 bases lay in between. The germline V gene has CDR1 SGHTS and CDR2 YDEGEE. This CDR3 has 13 residues.

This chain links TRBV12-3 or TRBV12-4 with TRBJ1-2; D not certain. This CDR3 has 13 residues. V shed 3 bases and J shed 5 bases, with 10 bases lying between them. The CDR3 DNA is TGTGCCAGCAGTTTGACCGTGGGGTATGGCTACACCTTC. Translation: CASSLTVGYGYTF.

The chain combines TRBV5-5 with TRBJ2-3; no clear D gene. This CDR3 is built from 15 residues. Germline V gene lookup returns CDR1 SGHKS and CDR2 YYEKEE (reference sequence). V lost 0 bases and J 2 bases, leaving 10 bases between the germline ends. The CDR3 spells CASSLGVSSTDTQYF. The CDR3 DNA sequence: TGTGCCAGCAGCTTGGGGGTTAGTTCCACAGATACGCAGTATTTT.

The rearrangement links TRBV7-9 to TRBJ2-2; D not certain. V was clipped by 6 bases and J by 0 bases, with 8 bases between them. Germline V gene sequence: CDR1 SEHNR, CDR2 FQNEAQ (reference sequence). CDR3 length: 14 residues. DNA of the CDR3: TGTGCCAGCAGTACAGCCACGAACACCGGGGAGCTGTTTTTT. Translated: CASSTATNTGELFF. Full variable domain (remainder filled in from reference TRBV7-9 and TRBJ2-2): DTGVSQNPRHKITKRGQNVTFRCDPISEHNRLYWYRQTLGQGPEFLTYFQNEAQLEKSRLLSDRFSAERPKGSFSTLEIQRTEQGDSAMYLCASSTATNTGELFFGEGSRLTVL.

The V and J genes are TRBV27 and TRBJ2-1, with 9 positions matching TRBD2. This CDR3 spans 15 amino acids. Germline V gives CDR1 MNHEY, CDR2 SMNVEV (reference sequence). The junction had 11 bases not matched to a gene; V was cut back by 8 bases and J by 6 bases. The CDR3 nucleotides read TGTGCCAGCTATACTATAGCGGGGGTTAGCAATGAGCAGTTCTTC. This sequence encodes CASYTIAGVSNEQFF.

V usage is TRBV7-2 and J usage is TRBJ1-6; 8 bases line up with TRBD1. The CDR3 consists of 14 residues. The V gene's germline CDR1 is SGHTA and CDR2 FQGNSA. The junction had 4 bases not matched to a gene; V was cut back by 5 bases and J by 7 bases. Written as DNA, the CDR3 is TGTGCCAGCAGCAGACGGACAGGGAATTCACCCCTCCACTTT. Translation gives CASSRRTGNSPLHF.

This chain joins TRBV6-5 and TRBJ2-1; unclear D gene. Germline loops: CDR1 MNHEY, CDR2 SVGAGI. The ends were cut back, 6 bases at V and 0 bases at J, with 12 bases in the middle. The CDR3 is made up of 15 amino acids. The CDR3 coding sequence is TGTGCCAGCAGACACCGGCAGATCTCCTACAATGAGCAGTTCTTC. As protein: CASRHRQISYNEQFF.